This T cell receptor beta chain was sequenced for a study of shared clonotypes between healthy human individuals. Data came from immunoSEQ multiplex PCR; TCRdb stores just in-frame clones and leaves some out. The sample includes roughly 490,000 clones, roughly four fifths seen only once; the top ten take 10% to 15%. The CDR3 spans 13 residues. V gave up 0 bases and J gave up 9 bases, with 11 bases separating them. Germline V CDR1 and CDR2: SGHRS, YFSETQ. Sequences were obtained from PBMCs. The chain has TRBV5-1 and TRBJ2-3; weak D call: TRBD2 (7 bases). This clonotype originated in a middle-aged woman in good health. Some clones in this sample may be carry-over from other donors' samples. CDR3 in amino acids: CASSLDREGTQYF. The CDR3 region has the DNA TGCGCCAGCAGCTTGGACAGGGAGGGAACGCAGTATTTT.